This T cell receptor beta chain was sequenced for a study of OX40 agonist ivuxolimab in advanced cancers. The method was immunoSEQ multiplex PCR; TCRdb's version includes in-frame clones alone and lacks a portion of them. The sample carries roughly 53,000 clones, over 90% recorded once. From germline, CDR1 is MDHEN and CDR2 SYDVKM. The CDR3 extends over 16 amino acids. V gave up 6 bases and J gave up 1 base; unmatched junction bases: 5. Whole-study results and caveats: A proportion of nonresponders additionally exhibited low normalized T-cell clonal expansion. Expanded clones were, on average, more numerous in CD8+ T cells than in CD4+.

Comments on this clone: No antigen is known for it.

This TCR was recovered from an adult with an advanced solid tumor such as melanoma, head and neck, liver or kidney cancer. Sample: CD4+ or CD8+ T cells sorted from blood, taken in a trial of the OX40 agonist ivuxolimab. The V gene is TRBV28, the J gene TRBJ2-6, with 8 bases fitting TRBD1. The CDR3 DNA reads TGTGCCAGCAGGACCAGGGGGCCTTCTGGGGCCAACGTCCTGACTTTC. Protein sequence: CASRTRGPSGANVLTF.